The 22 T cell receptor beta chains below were found in one sample sequenced in a study of cytomegalovirus exposure and HLA in healthy donors. PCR primers comprised 60 Vbeta and 13 Jbeta primers. Assay: immunoSEQ multiplex PCR; the TCRdb copy retains only in-frame clones and omits some. The data contain just under 95,000 clones, over 70% of them seen just once; the ten biggest clones take up about 1.2%. Material for sequencing was PBMCs. These receptors were taken from a girl aged 2-10 years in good health and CMV-seropositive.

The rearrangement joins TRBV28 to TRBJ2-7; 9 bases line up with TRBD2. Germline CDR1 is MDHEN and CDR2 is SYDVKM. CDR3 size: 15 residues. V lost 4 bases and J lost 3; bases outside the gene matches: 7. The CDR3 region has the DNA TGTGCCAGCAGTTCCCCATCGACTAGCGGCTACGAGCAGTACTTC. Amino acids: CASSSPSTSGYEQYF.

The V gene is TRBV28, the J gene TRBJ1-1; TRBD1 agrees at 8 bases. Per the germline V gene, CDR1 is MDHEN and CDR2 is SYDVKM. J was trimmed by 1 base and V by 3 bases; bases with no gene match: 10. This CDR3 has 17 residues. For the CDR3, the DNA is TGTGCCAGCAGTTTTCTAGGACAGGGAGGGCAGAACACTGAAGCTTTCTTT. It specifies CASSFLGQGGQNTEAFF.

The CDR3 nucleotides read TGCAGCGCTGCCTCGTCGGTCACTGAAGCTTTCTTT. Translation: CSAASSVTEAFF. The chain links TRBV29-1 to TRBJ1-1; D gene unclear. CDR1 and CDR2 from the germline V gene are SQVTM and ANQGSEA. The CDR3 has 12 residues. Trimming took 7 bases from V and 4 from J, leaving 13 bases between them.

This clone was counted once. V and J are TRBV28 and TRBJ2-5, with 9 bases lining up with TRBD2. Per germline, CDR1 MDHEN and CDR2 SYDVKM. The V and J ends lost 2 bases and 5 bases, in that order; junction bases with no gene match: 6. The CDR3 length is 15 residues. Here the CDR3 DNA reads TGTGCCAGCAGTTTAGCGGGAGGGGGGTTGGAGACCCAGTACTTC. It codes for CASSLAGGGLETQYF.

This chain uses TRBV28 with TRBJ2-7, with 7 bases fitting TRBD1. The germline CDR1 and CDR2 sequences are MDHEN and SYDVKM. The CDR3 has 13 residues. V dropped 8 bases and J dropped 2; count of bases not matched to a gene: 6. CDR3 in DNA: TGTGCCAGCTATGGACAGGACCCCTACGAGCAGTACTTC. It is translated as CASYGQDPYEQYF.

Comment on this clone: A junction end diverges from the germline sequence, so it may reflect a read error. The genes are TRBV6-1 and TRBJ2-7; a possible D gene is TRBD2 (5 bases). The CDR3 extends over 11 amino acids. CDR1 is MNHNS, CDR2 SASEGT, per germline. CDR3 bases: TGTGCCAGCAGTGAAAATACGGGAAACTCCTTC. Its protein is CASSENTGNSF.

This clone was recorded once. The rearrangement joins TRBV7-2 to TRBJ1-3; D ambiguous. Germline CDR1 SGHTA, CDR2 FQGNSA. V lost 3 bases, J lost 0 bases, and 9 bases lay in between. This CDR3 has 15 amino acids. The CDR3 DNA reads TGTGCCAGCAGCTTTCTCGGGAGCTCTGGAAACACCATATATTTT. Translation: CASSFLGSSGNTIYF.

The rearrangement joins TRBV7-9 to TRBJ2-6; D gene uncertain. The V gene lost 0 bases and the J gene lost 6 bases, with 12 bases spanning the gap. Germline lookup yields CDR1 SEHNR and CDR2 FQNEAQ (reference sequence). The CDR3 runs 16 residues. CDR3 in amino acids: CASSLALEVQANVLTF. Here the CDR3 DNA reads TGTGCCAGCAGCTTAGCTTTAGAGGTTCAGGCCAACGTCCTGACTTTC.

The genes are TRBV7-8 and TRBJ1-5; 7 bases match TRBD1. Looked up from germline, CDR1 is SGHVS and CDR2 is FQNEAQ. V lost 1 base to trimming and J lost 6 bases; unmatched junction nucleotides: 12. This CDR3 comprises 17 residues. The CDR3 nucleotides read TGTGCCAGCAGCTTAGGAGACAGGGAGAGAAGCGGTCAGCCCCAGCATTTT. This translates into CASSLGDRERSGQPQHF.

In nucleotides, the CDR3 is TGTGCCATCATGGGTCCGCGGACAGGTCTAGCCAAAAACATTCAGTACTTC. This sequence encodes CAIMGPRTGLAKNIQYF. The V call is TRBV10-3, the J call TRBJ2-4; 7 bases are a match to TRBD1. Germline CDR1 and CDR2: ENHRY and SYGVKD. Germline trimming cut 7 bases from V and 0 bases from J; bases unmatched to any gene: 12. There are 17 residues in the CDR3.

The chain links TRBV28 to TRBJ2-5; D unresolved. This CDR3 comprises 15 residues. V lost 7 bases to trimming and J lost 3 bases, with 18 bases between them. The germline CDR1 and CDR2 sequences are MDHEN and SYDVKM. The CDR3 DNA reads TGTGCCAGCAATCTGCTAGTCGGAGTGAAAGAGACCCAGTACTTC. Amino acid sequence: CASNLLVGVKETQYF.

The CDR3 here is CASSHADKCTDTQYF. CDR3 DNA: TGCGCCAGCAGCCACGCGGACAAATGCACAGATACGCAGTATTTT. This rearrangement joins TRBV4-3 to TRBJ2-3, with D perhaps matching TRBD1 (5 bases). V was cut by 3 bases and J by 1 base, with 11 bases left in between. Germline CDR1 is LGHNA and CDR2 is YSLEER. This CDR3 is built from 15 residues.

This chain connects TRBV12-5 to TRBJ1-1; possibly TRBD1 for D (5 bases). Per the germline V gene, CDR1 is LGHNT and CDR2 is FRNRAP. Trimming left V 1 base short and J 4 bases short, with 7 bases between. The CDR3 loop spans 13 amino acids. CDR3 residues: CASGLGQTTEAFF. CDR3 sequence (DNA): TGTGCTAGTGGTTTGGGACAGACCACTGAAGCTTTCTTT.

The chain couples TRBV4-2 to TRBJ2-1; 11 bases match TRBD2. With 0 bases clipped from V and 1 base from J, the junction kept 2 bases outside the gene matches. CDR3 length equals 17 residues. Germline CDR1 reads LGHNA; CDR2 reads YNFKEQ. For the CDR3, the DNA is TGTGCCAGCAGCCAAGATCTAGCGGGAGGTTCCTACAATGAGCAGTTCTTC. This codes for CASSQDLAGGSYNEQFF.

The chain couples TRBV6-5 to TRBJ2-1, with D unclear. Germline CDR1 reads MNHEY; CDR2 reads SVGAGI. Between the trimmed V and J ends, which lost 0 bases and 6 bases, there was a span of 9 bases. The CDR3 is made up of 14 amino acids. The CDR3 region has the DNA TGTGCCAGCAGTTACTCCATGAGGTCCAATGAGCAGTTCTTC. It translates to CASSYSMRSNEQFF.

The chain recombines TRBV28 with TRBJ1-1; TRBD1 might be the D (6 bases). Per germline, CDR1 MDHEN and CDR2 SYDVKM. The CDR3 has 14 amino acids. With 5 bases removed from V and 3 bases from J, the gap between germline ends came to 13 bases. CDR3 nucleotides: TGTGCCAGCAGTGAGCCGACAGGCGACACTGAAGCTTTCTTT. It translates to CASSEPTGDTEAFF.

The chain employs TRBV28 and TRBJ1-5; D may be TRBD1 (6 bases). CDR3 length: 15 residues. Trimming pared 2 bases from V and 1 base from J, leaving 9 bases between. From germline, CDR1 is MDHEN and CDR2 SYDVKM. The CDR3 is CASSLSDRSNQPQHF. CDR3 in DNA: TGTGCCAGCAGTTTAAGCGACAGGAGCAATCAGCCCCAGCATTTT.

This clone came up once. This rearrangement joins TRBV10-1 to TRBJ2-1, with TRBD2 matching 7 bases. From germline, CDR1 is WNHNN and CDR2 SYGVQD (reference sequence). With V trimmed by 8 bases and J by 0 bases, 4 bases remained unmatched. This CDR3 has 14 amino acids. The CDR3 here is CASSGGSSYNEQFF. As DNA, the CDR3 is TGCGCCAGCTCGGGCGGGAGCTCCTACAATGAGCAGTTCTTC.

The genes are TRBV6-1 and TRBJ1-1; TRBD1 is a possible D gene (5 bases). This CDR3 spans 13 amino acids. CDR1 MNHNS and CDR2 SASEGT come from the germline V gene. The V and J ends lost 7 bases and 11 bases respectively, with 20 bases between them. The CDR3 bases are TGTGCCAGCATCACCCAACTCGGTCCAGGGGCTTTCTTT. Encoded protein: CASITQLGPGAFF.

A single count supports this clone. The rearrangement uses TRBV25-1 and TRBJ2-5; D is perhaps TRBD2 (6 bases). The germline CDR1 and CDR2 sequences are MGHDK and SYGVNS. Between the trimmed V and J ends, which lost 2 bases and 4 bases, there was a span of 8 bases. The CDR3 totals 13 residues. In DNA, the CDR3 is TGTGCCAGCAGTGAAGGGGGGAGAGAGACCCAGTACTTC. Amino acids: CASSEGGRETQYF.

The CDR3 is CASKHLGGRYEQYF. In DNA form, the CDR3 reads TGTGCCAGCAAACACCTGGGGGGGAGATACGAGCAGTACTTC. The gene calls are TRBV6-6 and TRBJ2-7; 7 positions agree with TRBD2. Per germline, CDR1 MNHNY and CDR2 SVGAGI (reference sequence). This CDR3 contains 14 residues. V shed 7 bases, J shed 4 bases, and the junction held 10 bases outside the gene matches.

The chain uses TRBV20-1 and TRBJ1-2, with TRBD1 as a possible D gene (5 bases). This CDR3 has 11 residues. Germline CDR1 DFQATT, CDR2 SNEGSKA (reference sequence). The ends were cut back, 1 base at V and 10 bases at J, with 10 bases in the middle. The CDR3 reads CSARGGTLYTF. DNA of the CDR3: TGCAGTGCTAGAGGGGGGACTCTCTACACCTTC.